The next 27 T cell receptor beta chains were all read from a single sample in a study of cytomegalovirus exposure and HLA in healthy donors. The primer mix had 60 Vbeta and 13 Jbeta primers. Some clones are missing from TCRdb's copy, which holds only in-frame ones; the method was immunoSEQ multiplex PCR. The repertoire consists of some 38,000 clones, with around half occurring once and the leading ten covering around 6.2%. Sequencing was carried out using PBMCs. These receptors all stem from a woman in her thirties or forties in good health and CMV-seropositive.

The chain employs TRBV7-2 and TRBJ1-2, with 10 nucleotides matching TRBD1. The J segment lost 3 bases and the V segment lost 5 bases, leaving 3 bases of the junction unmatched. This CDR3 comprises 14 residues. CDR1 is SGHTA and CDR2 is FQGNSA in the germline V gene. In DNA form, the CDR3 reads TGTGCCAGCAGCCGACAGGGGGCGGACTATGGCTACACCTTC. Translation gives CASSRQGADYGYTF.

V usage is TRBV11-2 and J usage is TRBJ2-7, with 12 bases identical to TRBD2. The CDR3 has 14 amino acids. Germline CDR1 and CDR2: SGHAT and FQNNGV. J was trimmed by 3 bases and V by 6 bases; bases with no gene match: 3. For the CDR3, the DNA is TGTGCCAGCAGTCCACTAGCGGGGGGCTACGAGCAGTACTTC. This sequence encodes CASSPLAGGYEQYF.

The table lists this clone with a few counts. This CDR3 reads CASSFGGNTEAFF. For the CDR3, the DNA is TGTGCCAGCAGTTTCGGGGGGAACACTGAAGCTTTCTTT. The chain recombines TRBV6-5 with TRBJ1-1; possibly TRBD1 for D (5 bases). The CDR3 is 13 residues long. Trimming removed 4 bases at V and 1 base at J, with 7 bases between. Per the germline V gene, CDR1 is MNHEY and CDR2 is SVGAGI.

J is TRBJ1-1 and V is TRBV7-9; a weak D match, TRBD1 (5 bases). CDR1 is SEHNR, CDR2 FQNEAQ, per germline (reference sequence). The CDR3 is 13 amino acids. Deletions cut 5 bases from V and 1 base from J, with 8 bases between. The CDR3 reads CASSVTGNTEAFF. CDR3 DNA sequence: TGTGCCAGCAGCGTTACAGGGAACACTGAAGCTTTCTTT.

This clone was seen only once. V gene TRBV19 combines with J gene TRBJ1-2, with D maybe TRBD1 (6 bases). The CDR3 spans 13 residues. Germline V CDR1 and CDR2: LNHDA, SQIVND (reference sequence). Trimming removed 6 bases at V and 2 bases at J, with 10 bases between. This CDR3 reads CASSDTGNYGYTF. DNA for the CDR3: TGTGCCAGTAGCGATACAGGGAACTATGGCTACACCTTC.

V gene TRBV19 combines with J gene TRBJ1-1, with D maybe TRBD1 (6 bases). CDR1 and CDR2 (germline): LNHDA, SQIVND (reference sequence). V shed 5 bases and J shed 8 bases, with 15 bases lying between them. This CDR3 comprises 13 residues. The CDR3 DNA reads TGTGCCAGTAGTCCGCTCGTGGGGGCAGAAGCTTTCTTT. Translating it yields CASSPLVGAEAFF.

The sample holds a few counts of this clone. CDR3 in DNA: TGTGCCAGCAGCTTAGTTGGACTAGATCGTGAGCAGTTCTTC. As protein: CASSLVGLDREQFF. The V and J genes are TRBV11-3 and TRBJ2-1; 7 nucleotides agree with TRBD2. The CDR3 sequence is 14 residues long. V gave up 1 base and J gave up 9 bases; unmatched junction bases: 6. CDR1 is SGHNT and CDR2 is YENEEA in the germline V gene. The full variable domain, its missing parts supplied by reference TRBV11-3 and TRBJ2-1, is EAGVVQSPRYKIIEKKQPVAFWCNPISGHNTLYWYLQNLGQGPELLIRYENEEAVDDSQLPKDRFSAERLKGVDSTLKIQPAELGDSAVYLCASSLVGLDREQFFGPGTRLTVL.

This clone turned up a few times. The chain combines TRBV6-5 with TRBJ1-4; TRBD1 is a possible D gene (5 bases). The CDR3 consists of 16 residues. Germline CDR1 reads MNHEY; CDR2 reads SVGAGI. V was cut by 0 bases and J by 11 bases, with 19 bases left in between. CDR3 in amino acids: CASSYSNFGSKGKLFF. The CDR3 coding sequence is TGTGCCAGCAGTTACTCGAATTTCGGGTCCAAGGGGAAACTGTTTTTT.

This chain uses TRBV2 with TRBJ2-1, with 9 bases aligning to TRBD2. The CDR3 consists of 13 residues. CDR1 and CDR2 from the germline V gene are SNHLY and FYNNEI. V dropped 9 bases and J dropped 8; count of bases not matched to a gene: 8. The CDR3, as DNA: TGTGCCAGTGTTCCCGGGACTAGCTATGAGCAGTTCTTC. Translation gives CASVPGTSYEQFF.

The chain couples TRBV6-5 to TRBJ2-7; TRBD2 might be the D (5 bases). The CDR3 covers 14 residues. The germline V and J ends were trimmed by 3 bases and 6 bases, with 15 bases remaining between them. Per the germline V gene, CDR1 is MNHEY and CDR2 is SVGAGI. CDR3 sequence: CASSYPGFGGEQYF. CDR3 in DNA: TGTGCCAGCAGTTATCCGGGGTTCGGTGGCGAGCAGTACTTC.

This clone was observed a handful of times. The chain carries TRBV9 and TRBJ2-2; perhaps TRBD1 as D (6 bases). V dropped 3 bases and J dropped 2 bases, with 11 bases sitting between them. This CDR3 region has 15 residues. Germline CDR1 is SGDLS and CDR2 is YYNGEE. The DNA for the CDR3 is TGTGCCAGCAGCGGCCGACAGGATAACACCGGGGAGCTGTTTTTT. This codes for CASSGRQDNTGELFF.

The V call is TRBV9, the J call TRBJ1-2, with D possibly TRBD1 on 6 matching bases. The CDR3 extends over 15 amino acids. Germline V gives CDR1 SGDLS, CDR2 YYNGEE. Trimming left V 0 bases short and J 3 bases short, with 12 bases between. CDR3: CASSVDGGLDYGYTF. CDR3 coding DNA: TGTGCCAGCAGCGTAGACGGGGGGCTTGACTATGGCTACACCTTC.

The V gene is TRBV30, the J gene TRBJ1-2, with D hard to call. Deletions cut 2 bases from V and 2 bases from J, with 6 bases between. Germline CDR1 and CDR2: GTSNPN and SVGIG (reference sequence). The CDR3 is 12 residues long. DNA for the CDR3: TGTGCCTGGAGTCCTCGGAACTATGGCTACACCTTC. Its translation: CAWSPRNYGYTF. Using reference TRBV30 and TRBJ1-2 for the parts outside the CDR3, the full variable domain is SQTIHQWPATLVQPVGSPLSLECTVEGTSNPNLYWYRQAAGRGLQLLFYSVGIGQISSEVPQNLSASRPQDRQFILSSKKLLLSDSGFYLCAWSPRNYGYTFGSGTRLTVV.

This clone was seen a handful of times. V gene TRBV9 combines with J gene TRBJ2-1, with 9 nucleotides matching TRBD2. Per germline, CDR1 SGDLS and CDR2 YYNGEE. This CDR3 is 16 amino acids long. V was pared by 0 bases and J by 10 bases, with 11 bases of the junction left unmatched. The CDR3 sequence: CASSVDSGGFYGEQFF. The CDR3 DNA reads as TGTGCCAGCAGCGTAGATAGCGGGGGCTTCTACGGGGAGCAGTTCTTC.

This clone was counted between two and nine times. The chain couples TRBV7-9 to TRBJ1-5; D might be TRBD1 (6 bases). V dropped 4 bases and J dropped 2 bases, with 12 bases sitting between them. CDR3 length: 15 residues. In germline, CDR1 is SEHNR, CDR2 FQNEAQ (reference sequence). The CDR3 loop reads CASSSTGPGNQPQHF. DNA of the CDR3: TGTGCCAGCAGCTCAACAGGGCCGGGCAATCAGCCCCAGCATTTT. Supplemented by reference TRBV7-9 and TRBJ1-5, the full variable domain reads DTGVSQNPRHKITKRGQNVTFRCDPISEHNRLYWYRQTLGQGPEFLTYFQNEAQLEKSRLLSDRFSAERPKGSFSTLEIQRTEQGDSAMYLCASSSTGPGNQPQHFGDGTRLSIL.

CDR3: CASSLGQGSEQYF. In nucleotides, the CDR3 is TGCGCCAGCAGCTTGGGACAGGGGAGCGAGCAGTACTTC. The chain has TRBV5-1 and TRBJ2-7; 8 bases fit TRBD1. Germline V gene lookup returns CDR1 SGHRS and CDR2 YFSETQ. Trimming took 0 bases from V and 6 from J; bases not matched to a gene: 2. The CDR3 length is 13 residues.

V usage is TRBV10-1 and J usage is TRBJ1-3; D is undetermined. CDR1 is WNHNN, CDR2 SYGVQD, per germline (reference sequence). The ends were cut back, 7 bases at V and 0 bases at J, with 13 bases in the middle. This CDR3 spans 15 amino acids. The CDR3 coding sequence is TGCGCCAGCACCCGTCCCCCTAGCTCTGGAAACACCATATATTTT. It specifies CASTRPPSSGNTIYF.

The rearrangement joins TRBV7-3 to TRBJ2-1, with TRBD2 identical over 10 bases. The V gene end was trimmed by 5 bases and the J gene end by 3 bases; junction bases not matched to a gene: 4. Germline loops: CDR1 SGHTA, CDR2 FQGTGA. This CDR3 is 15 amino acids long. CDR3 sequence reads: CASSPSGGVYNEQFF. CDR3 nucleotide sequence: TGTGCCAGCAGCCCGAGCGGGGGGGTCTACAATGAGCAGTTCTTC. Looking up the rest from reference TRBV7-3 and TRBJ2-1 gives the full variable domain: GAGVSQTPSNKVTEKGKYVELRCDPISGHTALYWYRQSLGQGPEFLIYFQGTGAADDSGLPNDRFFAVRPEGSVSTLKIQRTERGDSAVYLCASSPSGGVYNEQFFGPGTRLTVL.

This clone was detected only a few times. The chain is built from TRBV5-1 and TRBJ2-3; D possibly corresponds to TRBD1 (6 bases). The length of the CDR3 is 17 residues. Trimming took off 3 bases at V and 4 bases at J, with 21 bases between the two ends. CDR1 is SGHRS and CDR2 is YFSETQ in the germline V gene. The CDR3 nucleotides read TGCGCCAGCAGCTCGGACCCTCTGACAGGCACCTCAGATACGCAGTATTTT. Translating gives CASSSDPLTGTSDTQYF.

The chain couples TRBV4-2 to TRBJ1-5, with 8 bases identical to TRBD1. This CDR3 spans 16 amino acids. Trimming cost V 0 bases and J 1 base; bases outside gene matches: 2. CDR1 and CDR2 (germline): LGHNA, YNFKEQ. In nucleotides, the CDR3 is TGTGCCAGCAGCCAAGACAGGGGGCTAAGCAATCAGCCCCAGCATTTT. It translates to CASSQDRGLSNQPQHF.

The V call is TRBV5-6, the J call TRBJ2-5, with 9 positions matching TRBD1. Per the germline V gene, CDR1 is SGHDT and CDR2 is YYEEEE. The CDR3 totals 16 residues. The V gene end was trimmed by 0 bases and the J gene end by 5 bases; junction bases not matched to a gene: 8. CDR3 residues: CASSLAADRGRETQYF. The CDR3 DNA reads TGTGCCAGCAGCTTGGCCGCGGACAGGGGTAGGGAGACCCAGTACTTC.

This clone was seen only a few times. The gene calls are TRBV21-1 and TRBJ1-4; TRBD1, as called in the table, went unchecked against the DNA. TRBV21-1 is deemed a pseudogene. The CDR3 extends over 16 amino acids. DNA of the CDR3: TGTGCCAGCAGCAAACGTCAGGGTAGGGATTATGAAAAACTGTTTTTT. It codes for CASSKRQGRDYEKLFF.

This clone was detected a few times. The V call is TRBV5-1, the J call TRBJ2-6; D not certain. This CDR3 is 14 amino acids long. Germline CDR1 SGHRS, CDR2 YFSETQ. Trimming stripped 4 bases from V and 0 bases from J, with 5 bases between. The CDR3 DNA is TGCGCCAGCAGCCTACTCTCTGGGGCCAACGTCCTGACTTTC. It codes for CASSLLSGANVLTF.

This clone has only a few counts. This chain joins TRBV25-1 and TRBJ2-7; 11 bases match TRBD2. The germline V gene has CDR1 MGHDK and CDR2 SYGVNS. The V segment lost 6 bases and the J segment 7 bases; nucleotides outside the gene matches: 11. The CDR3 consists of 15 residues. The CDR3 DNA sequence: TGTGCCAGCAGCCAGGCTAGCGGGGGGCCGGGAGAGCAGTACTTC. Translation gives CASSQASGGPGEQYF.

This clone was counted a few times. This chain links TRBV10-3 with TRBJ1-2, with D possibly matching TRBD1 (5 bases). Trimming pared 3 bases from V and 3 bases from J, leaving 8 bases between. The CDR3 runs 13 residues. The V gene's germline CDR1 is ENHRY and CDR2 SYGVKD. CDR3 in amino acids: CAISDDRYYGYTF. CDR3 DNA sequence: TGTGCCATCAGTGATGACAGATACTATGGCTACACCTTC.

The CDR3 sequence: CASSLDVGGQTDTQYF. CDR3 DNA: TGCGCCAGCAGCTTGGACGTCGGGGGGCAGACAGATACGCAGTATTTT. This sequence joins TRBV5-1 and TRBJ2-3; D is perhaps TRBD2 (7 bases). Trimming took off 0 bases at V and 3 bases at J, with 14 bases between the two ends. This CDR3 has 16 amino acids. In germline, CDR1 is SGHRS, CDR2 YFSETQ.

This clone was observed a single time. The rearrangement links TRBV19 to TRBJ1-2; no reliable D call. The CDR3 length is 14 residues. Germline CDR1 and CDR2: LNHDA and SQIVND (reference sequence). With 5 bases removed from V and 4 bases from J, the gap between germline ends came to 14 bases. The CDR3 spells CASSGSWDPYGYTF. DNA of the CDR3: TGTGCCAGTAGTGGGAGTTGGGATCCCTATGGCTACACCTTC.